The 21 T cell receptor beta chains reported below all come from one sample, sequenced in a study of cytomegalovirus exposure and HLA in healthy donors. 13 Jbeta primers and 60 Vbeta primers were used for the PCR. TCRdb's table, derived via immunoSEQ multiplex PCR, lists solely in-frame clones and lacks some. The sample carries 100,000 to 150,000 clones, 70% to 85% recorded once. Sequencing was carried out using PBMCs. The receptors were gathered from a female donor in good health and CMV-seronegative.

The chain carries TRBV4-3 and TRBJ2-5; D might be TRBD2 (6 bases). Germline lookup yields CDR1 LGHNA and CDR2 YSLEER. The CDR3 length is 15 residues. Trimming left V 4 bases short and J 4 bases short, with 16 bases between. The CDR3 protein is CASSRLGGSGETQYF. The CDR3 DNA reads as TGCGCCAGCAGCCGACTTGGGGGGAGTGGAGAGACCCAGTACTTC.

V and J are TRBV19 and TRBJ2-5; tentatively, D is TRBD2 (7 bases). V shed 2 bases and J shed 4 bases, with 11 bases lying between them. There are 14 residues in the CDR3. Germline values: CDR1 LNHDA, CDR2 SQIVND (reference sequence). CDR3 sequence reads: CASSISGGRETQYF. For the CDR3, the DNA is TGTGCCAGTAGTATATCGGGGGGCCGAGAGACCCAGTACTTC.

V gene TRBV5-6 combines with J gene TRBJ2-1; possibly TRBD1 for D (5 bases). Trimming removed 2 bases from V and 0 bases from J, with 12 bases in between. CDR1 is SGHDT and CDR2 is YYEEEE in the germline V gene. The CDR3 spans 16 residues. The CDR3 protein is CASSLARQSSYNEQFF. CDR3 nucleotide sequence: TGTGCCAGCAGCTTAGCTCGACAGAGCTCCTACAATGAGCAGTTCTTC.

The chain is built from TRBV7-7 and TRBJ2-2; tentatively, D is TRBD1 (5 bases). Germline V gene sequence: CDR1 SSHAT, CDR2 FNYEAQ (reference sequence). V dropped 5 bases and J dropped 2 bases, with 15 bases sitting between them. The CDR3 covers 16 residues. The CDR3 nucleotides are TGTGCCAGCAGCCCCCTAGGGCAGGGAAACACCGGGGAGCTGTTTTTT. This codes for CASSPLGQGNTGELFF. Drawing the rest from reference TRBV7-7 and TRBJ2-2, the complete variable domain is GAGVSQSPRYKVTKRGQDVTLRCDPISSHATLYWYQQALGQGPEFLTYFNYEAQPDKSGLPSDRFSAERPEGSISTLTIQRTEQRDSAMYRCASSPLGQGNTGELFFGEGSRLTVL.

In this sample, this clone turned up a few times. The chain uses TRBV11-2 and TRBJ2-7, with 9 bases fitting TRBD1. The length of the CDR3 is 16 residues. From germline, CDR1 is SGHAT and CDR2 FQNNGV. The V and J ends lost 5 bases and 3 bases, in that order; junction bases with no gene match: 11. This CDR3 reads CASSTNGGTGSYEQYF. The CDR3 DNA is TGTGCCAGCAGCACGAATGGGGGGACAGGGAGCTACGAGCAGTACTTC.

About this clone: Other DNA sequences in the same sample also yield this CDR3. The chain is built from TRBV30 and TRBJ2-5; tentative D call: TRBD2 (6 bases). The CDR3 length is 16 residues. Germline CDR1 reads GTSNPN; CDR2 reads SVGIG (reference sequence). Trimming took off 2 bases at V and 3 bases at J, with 19 bases between the two ends. Written as DNA, the CDR3 is TGTGCCTGGAGTAACCCAGGACTACTGGGGGAAGAGACCCAGTACTTC. Translating gives CAWSNPGLLGEETQYF.

The chain couples TRBV7-9 to TRBJ2-3; a weak D match, TRBD2 (6 bases). Germline values: CDR1 SEHNR, CDR2 FQNEAQ (reference sequence). This CDR3 region has 15 residues. With 1 base removed from V and 0 bases from J, the gap between germline ends came to 8 bases. CDR3 region: CASSLVLASTDTQYF. The CDR3 nucleotides are TGTGCCAGCAGCTTAGTACTAGCTAGCACAGATACGCAGTATTTT.

The chain uses TRBV7-2 and TRBJ2-2; TRBD2 agrees at 14 bases. This CDR3 region has 17 residues. Germline trimming cut 4 bases from V and 6 bases from J; bases unmatched to any gene: 7. CDR1 is SGHTA and CDR2 is FQGNSA in the germline V gene. CDR3 in DNA: TGTGCCAGCAGCTCCACTCCGGGACTAGCGGGAGCCGGGGAGCTGTTTTTT. Its translation: CASSSTPGLAGAGELFF.

The rearrangement uses TRBV15 and TRBJ2-1, with 7 bases matching TRBD2. The CDR3 is made up of 16 amino acids. With V trimmed by 7 bases and J by 1 base, 10 bases remained unmatched. CDR1 is LNHNV, CDR2 YYDKDF, per germline (reference sequence). The CDR3 bases are TGTGCCACCAAGCAGGGAGGGAGCGGGTCCTACAATGAGCAGTTCTTC. Translating it yields CATKQGGSGSYNEQFF.

The rearrangement joins TRBV7-2 to TRBJ2-3, with 9 bases fitting TRBD1. Per germline, CDR1 SGHTA and CDR2 FQGNSA. The junction had 7 bases not matched to a gene; V was cut back by 6 bases and J by 3 bases. The CDR3 runs to 15 residues. The CDR3: CASRPDRGLTDTQYF. The CDR3 bases are TGTGCCAGCAGACCGGACAGGGGATTAACAGATACGCAGTATTTT.

The chain couples TRBV7-3 to TRBJ2-1; TRBD2 matches at 10 bases. The CDR3 has 15 residues. With 5 bases clipped from V and 3 bases from J, the junction kept 4 bases outside the gene matches. Germline-derived CDR1 and CDR2 are SGHTA and FQGTGA. Written as DNA, the CDR3 is TGTGCCAGCAGCCCTGGACTAGCGGTCTACAATGAGCAGTTCTTC. Its translation is CASSPGLAVYNEQFF.

V gene TRBV7-8 combines with J gene TRBJ1-3, with D uncertain. V was shortened by 5 bases and J by 3 bases, with 17 bases between the two germline ends. The CDR3 contains 16 residues. Per the germline V gene, CDR1 is SGHVS and CDR2 is FQNEAQ. CDR3: CASSRAGLTFGNTIYF. The CDR3 bases are TGTGCCAGCAGCCGAGCGGGCCTCACCTTTGGAAACACCATATATTTT.

The chain has TRBV5-4 and TRBJ2-3; 7 bases agree with TRBD2. V shed 1 base, J shed 0 bases, and the junction held 2 bases outside the gene matches. Germline CDR1 and CDR2: SGHNT and YYREEE (reference sequence). The CDR3 is made up of 15 amino acids. The CDR3: CASSLTSVSTDTQYF. In nucleotides, the CDR3 is TGTGCCAGCAGCTTGACTAGCGTTAGCACAGATACGCAGTATTTT.

This chain links TRBV6-1 with TRBJ2-7; 7 bases are shared with TRBD2. The V segment lost 6 bases and the J segment 7 bases; nucleotides outside the gene matches: 9. The CDR3 has 13 amino acids. CDR1 is MNHNS, CDR2 SASEGT, per germline. The CDR3, as DNA: TGTGCCAGCAGCCCACTCGGGAGGCGTGAGCAGTACTTC. Its protein product is CASSPLGRREQYF.

The rearrangement joins TRBV10-3 to TRBJ2-1, with 11 bases that match TRBD2. This CDR3 has 16 residues. Germline V lookup: CDR1 ENHRY, CDR2 SYGVKD. V trimming: 3 bases; J trimming: 2 bases; junction bases outside the gene matches: 3. The CDR3 nucleotides read TGTGCCATCAGTGATCCGACTAGCGGGACCTACAATGAGCAGTTCTTC. The encoded protein is CAISDPTSGTYNEQFF.

This chain connects TRBV5-1 to TRBJ2-1, with D unresolved. The CDR3 is 11 amino acids. The germline V and J ends were trimmed by 1 base and 8 bases, with 4 bases remaining between them. CDR1 is SGHRS and CDR2 is YFSETQ in the germline V gene. The CDR3 region has the DNA TGCGCCAGCAGCTTGTCAGATGAGCAGTTCTTC. Its protein product is CASSLSDEQFF.

This sequence joins TRBV10-3 and TRBJ1-1; tentative D call: TRBD1 (5 bases). CDR1 and CDR2 from the germline V gene are ENHRY and SYGVKD. Trimming left V 3 bases short and J 10 bases short, with 15 bases between. CDR3 size: 13 residues. CDR3 in DNA: TGTGCCATCAGTGAAGGGGTTGGATTTGGAGCTTTCTTT. Translated, it gives CAISEGVGFGAFF.

The chain recombines TRBV6-6 with TRBJ1-1, with D perhaps TRBD1 (5 bases). The CDR3 spans 13 residues. Germline values: CDR1 MNHNY, CDR2 SVGAGI (reference sequence). V was pared by 5 bases and J by 1 base, with 8 bases between. The CDR3 region is CASSIGQNTEAFF. The DNA for the CDR3 is TGTGCCAGCAGTATAGGACAGAACACTGAAGCTTTCTTT.

The chain links TRBV5-1 to TRBJ1-1; tentative D call: TRBD1 (5 bases). The V end was cut by 0 bases, the J end by 2 bases, with 8 bases between. Germline CDR1 is SGHRS and CDR2 is YFSETQ. The CDR3 has 14 amino acids. The chain's CDR3 is CASSLDQGNTEAFF. The CDR3, as DNA: TGCGCCAGCAGCTTGGATCAGGGAAACACTGAAGCTTTCTTT.

As concerns this clone: One junction end disagrees with the germline gene, perhaps due to a read error. The V call is TRBV7-7, the J call TRBJ2-5; D possibly corresponds to TRBD2 (6 bases). The J call is doubtful: the DNA matches TRBJ2-7 better. The CDR3 consists of 15 residues. CDR1 is SSHAT, CDR2 FNYEAQ, per germline (reference sequence). The CDR3 here is CASSLAVGLAYEQYF. The CDR3 nucleotides read TGTGCTAGCAGCTTAGCGGTGGGACTGGCCTACGAGCAGTACTTC.

This clone was counted only a few times. The chain is built from TRBV30 and TRBJ2-7, with 7 bases that match TRBD2. V lost 5 bases to trimming and J lost 2 bases; unmatched junction nucleotides: 3. The germline V gene has CDR1 GTSNPN and CDR2 SVGIG (reference sequence). The CDR3 runs to 12 residues. In DNA, the CDR3 is TGTGCCTGGTCGCGGGAGCCCTACGAGCAGTACTTC. As protein: CAWSREPYEQYF.